The clone carrying this TCR beta chain has just a few counts. Its specificity is not known. V was pared by 0 bases and J by 7 bases, with 3 bases of the junction left unmatched. Germline CDR1 and CDR2: SGHTA and FQGNSA. CDR3 size: 14 residues. The data were taken from a study of beta chain features in type 1 diabetes. Each of the CD4+ naive, central memory, regulatory and stem cell-like memory populations was sorted via CD45RO/CCR7/CD25/CD127/CD95/CD27. TCRB transcripts that were expressed got sequenced, as all of the isolated RNA had been reverse transcribed. Clones were read by immunoSEQ multiplex PCR, and TCRdb kept only the in-frame ones, dropping some. This table holds more than 120,000 clones, under 11% found once. Study-wide points: Short templates might get an advantage during PCR, and this would be equal in patients and controls. The naive, central memory and Treg TCRB repertoires looked more alike in patients than they did in healthy donors.

This receptor was identified in a man between 18 and 35 years old in good health. The chain links TRBV7-2 to TRBJ2-5; TRBD1 aligns across 9 bases. The source material was naive CD4+ T cells from blood. CDR3 nucleotides: TGTGCCAGCAGCTTAGCCACAGGGGGCGTGACCCAGTACTTC. Amino acid sequence: CASSLATGGVTQYF.